The rows below give T cell receptor beta chains drawn from one sample of a study of cytotoxic CD8 clonotypes in ibrutinib-treated CLL. Measured with immunoSEQ multiplex PCR; TCRdb has only the in-frame clones, and not every one. The sample consists of roughly 45,000 clones, 65% to 70% of them appearing once. The sample was PBMCs, taken after 24 months of ibrutinib treatment. The receptors stem from a human donor with chronic lymphocytic leukemia. Both conserved end residues are part of each CDR3.

V	J	CDR3
TRBV29-1	TRBJ1-4	CSVVGQAYEKLFF
TRBV11-2	TRBJ2-3	CASSSYIPPGDTQYF
TRBV7-9	TRBJ2-1	CASSLVQGMSNNEQFF
TRBV5-1	TRBJ1-6	CASSRGQGAVNSPLHF
TRBV7-8	TRBJ2-4	CASSLPPYSAKNIQYF
TRBV4-1	TRBJ2-7	CASSQDLAGVWKQYF
TRBV29-1	TRBJ2-1	CSVERLKLAGVNEQFF
TRBV6-6	TRBJ1-4	CASSFAKNGKLFF
TRBV10-2	TRBJ1-2	CASSEKGIYGYTF
TRBV2	TRBJ2-5	CASRPRTVAQETQYF
TRBV25-1	TRBJ2-1	CASSEHSGLAGGYNEQFF
TRBV7-9	TRBJ2-7	CASSLSTYEQYF
TRBV5-1	TRBJ1-1	CASSLDRGDTEAFF
TRBV4-1	TRBJ2-7	CASSQEVLLLAGETYEQYF
TRBV30	TRBJ1-6	CAWSADYSSPLHF
TRBV29-1	TRBJ2-7	CSAQTPEGYEQYF
TRBV2	TRBJ2-7	CASSEALVLAYEQYF
TRBV5-1	TRBJ2-1	CASSLGGRSYNEQFF
TRBV28	TRBJ1-5	CASSLQGRGYSNQPQHF
TRBV14	TRBJ2-3	CASSPGWTSIEVTDTQYF
TRBV30	TRBJ2-2	CAWRRLAGTGELFF
TRBV2	TRBJ1-5	CASSFRQDWSNQPQHF
TRBV5-4	TRBJ2-6	CASSPQGPGANVLTF
TRBV2	TRBJ2-7	CASTGTITYEQYF
TRBV7-2	TRBJ2-3	CASSLAPSANTDTQYF
TRBV27	TRBJ1-2	CASSFLYESDGYTF
TRBV2	TRBJ1-2	CASVMRGLMGGYTF
TRBV29-1	TRBJ2-5	CSAGRPQETQYF
TRBV5-1	TRBJ2-5	CASSTPQETQYF
TRBV7-9	TRBJ2-1	CASSPRDRVNNEQFF
TRBV7-9	TRBJ1-2	CASSSQTANYGYTF
TRBV4-2	TRBJ1-4	CASSQEWGAGQLFF
TRBV5-1	TRBJ2-1	CASKQDSSDEQFF
TRBV4-1	TRBJ2-3	CASSQEGDRDDTQYF
TRBV7-3	TRBJ2-3	CASSLNPSSGRASDTQYF
TRBV7-2	TRBJ1-5	CASSLATAQPQHF
TRBV5-6	TRBJ2-1	CASRLRTASSYNEQFF
TRBV5-4	TRBJ1-1	CASSPPGAVNTEAFF
TRBV5-6	TRBJ1-6	CASTAGAQNSPLHF
TRBV27	TRBJ1-5	CASSFWGANQPQHF